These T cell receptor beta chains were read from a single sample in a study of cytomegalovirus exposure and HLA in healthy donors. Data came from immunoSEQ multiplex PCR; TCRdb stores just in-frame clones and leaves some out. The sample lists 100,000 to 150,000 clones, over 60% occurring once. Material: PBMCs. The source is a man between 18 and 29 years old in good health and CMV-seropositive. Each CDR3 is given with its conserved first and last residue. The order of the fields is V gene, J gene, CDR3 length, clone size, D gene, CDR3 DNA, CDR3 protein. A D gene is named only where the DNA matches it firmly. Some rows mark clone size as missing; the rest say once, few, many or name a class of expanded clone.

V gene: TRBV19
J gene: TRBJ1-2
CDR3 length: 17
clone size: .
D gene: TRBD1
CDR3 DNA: TGTGCCAGTAGTATAGAACCGGGACAGGAAGAAAACTATGGCTACACCTTC
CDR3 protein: CASSIEPGQEENYGYTF

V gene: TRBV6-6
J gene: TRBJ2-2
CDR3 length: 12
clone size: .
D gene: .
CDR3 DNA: TGTGCCAGCAGTTACGCGAACTGGGAGCTGTTTTTT
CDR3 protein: CASSYANWELFF

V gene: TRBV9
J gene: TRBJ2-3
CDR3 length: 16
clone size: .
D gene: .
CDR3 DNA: TGTGCCAGCAGCGCCTACAGGGGAGGACAGGTGGATACGCAGTATTTT
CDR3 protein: CASSAYRGGQVDTQYF

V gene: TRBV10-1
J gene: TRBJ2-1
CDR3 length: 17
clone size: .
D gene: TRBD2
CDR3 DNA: TGCGCCAGCAGCCCCGTTCTCTTAGCGGGAGCATACAATGAGCAGTTCTTC
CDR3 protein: CASSPVLLAGAYNEQFF

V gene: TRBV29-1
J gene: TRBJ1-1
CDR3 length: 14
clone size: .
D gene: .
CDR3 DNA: TGCAGCGTTGAGACCCTTGGGCGGGTCACTGAAGCTTTCTTT
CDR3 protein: CSVETLGRVTEAFF

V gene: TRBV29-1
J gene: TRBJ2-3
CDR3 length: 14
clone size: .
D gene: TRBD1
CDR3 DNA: TGCAGCGTTAATACAGGGGTTTCCACAGATACGCAGTATTTT
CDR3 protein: CSVNTGVSTDTQYF

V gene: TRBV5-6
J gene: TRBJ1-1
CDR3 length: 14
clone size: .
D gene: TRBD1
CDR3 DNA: TGTGCCACACAACAGGGGGCAATGAACACTGAAGCTTTCTTT
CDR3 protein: CATQQGAMNTEAFF

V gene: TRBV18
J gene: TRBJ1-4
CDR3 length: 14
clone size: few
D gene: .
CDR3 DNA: TGTGCCAGCTCATACATTGCAACTAATGAAAAACTGTTTTTT
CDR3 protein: CASSYIATNEKLFF

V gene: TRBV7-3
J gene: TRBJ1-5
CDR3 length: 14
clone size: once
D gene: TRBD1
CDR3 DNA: TGTGCCAGCAGCCCGGACAGGGGGAATCAGCCCCAGCATTTT
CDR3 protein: CASSPDRGNQPQHF

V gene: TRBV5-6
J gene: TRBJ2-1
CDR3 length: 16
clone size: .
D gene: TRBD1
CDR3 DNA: TGTGCCAGCAGCTTTCAGGACCCAGGGGGCTACAATGAGCAGTTCTTC
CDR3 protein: CASSFQDPGGYNEQFF

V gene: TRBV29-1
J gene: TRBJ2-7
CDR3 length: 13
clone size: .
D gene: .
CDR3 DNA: TGCAGCGTTGAGACACCGAAAGCCTACGAGCAGTACTTC
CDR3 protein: CSVETPKAYEQYF

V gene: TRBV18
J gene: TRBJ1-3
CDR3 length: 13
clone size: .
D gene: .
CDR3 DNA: TGTGCCAGCTCATCCGACATTGGAAACACCATATATTTT
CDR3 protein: CASSSDIGNTIYF

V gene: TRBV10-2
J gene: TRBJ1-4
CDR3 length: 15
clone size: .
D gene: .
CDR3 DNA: TGCGCCAGCTCAAGGACAGTTGCAACTAATGAAAAACTGTTTTTT
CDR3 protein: CASSRTVATNEKLFF

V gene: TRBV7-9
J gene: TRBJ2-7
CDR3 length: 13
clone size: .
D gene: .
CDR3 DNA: TGTGCCAGCAGCTTTGGAGGGAACGGGGAGCAGTACTTC
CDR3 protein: CASSFGGNGEQYF

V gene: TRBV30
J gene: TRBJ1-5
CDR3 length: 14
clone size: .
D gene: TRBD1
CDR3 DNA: TGTGCCTGGACCAGGGGGTTTGACAATCAGCCCCAGCATTTT
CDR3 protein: CAWTRGFDNQPQHF

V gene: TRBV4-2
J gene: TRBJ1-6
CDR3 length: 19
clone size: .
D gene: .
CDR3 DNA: TGTGCCAGCAGCCAAGAAGAGGCAGTACTGCGCTCCTATAATTCACCCCTCCACTTT
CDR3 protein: CASSQEEAVLRSYNSPLHF

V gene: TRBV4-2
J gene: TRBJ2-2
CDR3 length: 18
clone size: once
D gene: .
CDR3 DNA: TGTGCCAGCAGCCATCTGAGCACAGGGGGGGGAAATACCGGGGAGCTGTTTTTT
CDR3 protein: CASSHLSTGGGNTGELFF

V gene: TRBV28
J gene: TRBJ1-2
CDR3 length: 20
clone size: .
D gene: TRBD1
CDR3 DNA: TGTGCCAGCAAAGATGGTCGCACAGGGGGGAAACCCCAATTTTTTTATGGCTACACCTTC
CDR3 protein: CASKDGRTGGKPQFFYGYTF

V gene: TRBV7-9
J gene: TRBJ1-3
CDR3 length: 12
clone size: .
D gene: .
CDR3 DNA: TGTGCCAGCGAAGAGTCTGGAAACACCATATATTTT
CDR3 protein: CASEESGNTIYF

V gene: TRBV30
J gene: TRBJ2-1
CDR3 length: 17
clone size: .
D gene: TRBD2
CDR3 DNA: TGTGCCTGGAGTGGACTAGCGGGAGGGGCTCTCTACAATGAGCAGTTCTTC
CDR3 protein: CAWSGLAGGALYNEQFF

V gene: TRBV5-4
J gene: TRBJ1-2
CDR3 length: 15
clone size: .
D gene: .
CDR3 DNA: TGTGCCAGCAGCTGGGGCTTAAGGGTGGACTATGGCTACACCTTC
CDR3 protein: CASSWGLRVDYGYTF

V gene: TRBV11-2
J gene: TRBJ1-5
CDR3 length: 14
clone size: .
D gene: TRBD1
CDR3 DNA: TGTGCCAGCAGCACCGACAGGGCTGATCAGCCCCAGCATTTT
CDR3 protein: CASSTDRADQPQHF

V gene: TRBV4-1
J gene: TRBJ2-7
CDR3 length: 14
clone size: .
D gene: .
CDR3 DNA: TGCGCCAGCAGCCGAACGGACAGATTATACGAGCAGTACTTC
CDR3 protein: CASSRTDRLYEQYF

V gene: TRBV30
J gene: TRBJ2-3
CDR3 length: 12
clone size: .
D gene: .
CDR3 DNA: TGTGCCTGGCACAGGGACACAGATACGCAGTATTTT
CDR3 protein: CAWHRDTDTQYF

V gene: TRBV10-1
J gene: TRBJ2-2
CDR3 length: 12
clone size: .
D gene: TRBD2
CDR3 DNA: TGCGCCAGCCGGGAGGGGGCCGGGGAGCTGTTTTTT
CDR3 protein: CASREGAGELFF

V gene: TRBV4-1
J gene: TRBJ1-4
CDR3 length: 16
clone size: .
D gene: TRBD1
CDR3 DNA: TGCGCCAGCAGCCAAGACAGGACAGGGGGGTTTGAAAAACTGTTTTTT
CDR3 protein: CASSQDRTGGFEKLFF

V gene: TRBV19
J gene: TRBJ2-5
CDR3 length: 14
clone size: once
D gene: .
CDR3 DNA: TGTGCCAGTAGTACAGTGGGGCCCCAAGAGACCCAGTACTTC
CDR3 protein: CASSTVGPQETQYF

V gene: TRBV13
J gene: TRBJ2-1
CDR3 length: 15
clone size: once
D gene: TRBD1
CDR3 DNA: TGTGCCAGCAGCACGGGACAGGGGGCTGGCGATGAGCAGTTCTTC
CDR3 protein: CASSTGQGAGDEQFF

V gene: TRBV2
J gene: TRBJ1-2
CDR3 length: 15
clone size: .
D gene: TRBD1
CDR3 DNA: TGTGCCAGCAGGGCAAACAGGGGGACTAACTATGGCTACACCTTC
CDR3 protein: CASRANRGTNYGYTF

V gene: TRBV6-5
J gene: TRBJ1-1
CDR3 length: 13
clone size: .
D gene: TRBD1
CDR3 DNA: TGTGCCAGCAGTGAGAGACAGGGGACTGAAGCTTTCTTT
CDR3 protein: CASSERQGTEAFF

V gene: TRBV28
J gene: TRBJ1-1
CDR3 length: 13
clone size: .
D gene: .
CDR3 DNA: TGTGCCAGCAGTATAAGACAAGAGAGACAAGCTTTCTTT
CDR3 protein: CASSIRQERQAFF

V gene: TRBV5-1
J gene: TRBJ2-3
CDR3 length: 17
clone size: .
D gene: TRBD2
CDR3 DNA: TGCGCCAGCAGCTTGGGAGGACTAGCGGGAGGGCCGGATACGCAGTATTTT
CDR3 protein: CASSLGGLAGGPDTQYF

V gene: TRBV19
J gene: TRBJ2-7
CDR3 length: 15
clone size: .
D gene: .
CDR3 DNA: TGTGCCAGTAGTGCCGAACGAGCTCCCGATCACGAGCAGTACTTC
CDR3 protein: CASSAERAPDHEQYF

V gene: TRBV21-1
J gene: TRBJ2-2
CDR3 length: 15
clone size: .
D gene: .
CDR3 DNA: TGTGCCAGCAGCATCGACAGGGGGCGGACCGGGGAGCTGTTTTTT
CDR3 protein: CASSIDRGRTGELFF

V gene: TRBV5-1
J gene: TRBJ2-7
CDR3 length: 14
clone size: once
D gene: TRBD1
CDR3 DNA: TGCGCCAGCAGCTTGTACGGACAGGCCTACGAGCAGTACTTC
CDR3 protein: CASSLYGQAYEQYF

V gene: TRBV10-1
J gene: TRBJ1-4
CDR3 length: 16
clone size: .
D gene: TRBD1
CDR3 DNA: TGCGCCAGCAGTCCAATCTCCGGGACAGGGGGCGAAAAACTGTTTTTT
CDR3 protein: CASSPISGTGGEKLFF

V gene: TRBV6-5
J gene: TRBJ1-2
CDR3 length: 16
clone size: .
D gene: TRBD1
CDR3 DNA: TGTGCCAGCAGTTACTCCGACAGGGGGCCCTTCTATGGCTACACCTTC
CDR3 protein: CASSYSDRGPFYGYTF

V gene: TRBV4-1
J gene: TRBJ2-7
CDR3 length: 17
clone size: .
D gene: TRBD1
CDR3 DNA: TGCGCCAGCAGCGACTTTCCCCCGGGACAGGGGGCCTACGAGCAGTACTTC
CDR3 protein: CASSDFPPGQGAYEQYF

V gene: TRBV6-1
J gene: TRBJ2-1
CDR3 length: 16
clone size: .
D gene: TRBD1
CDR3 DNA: TGTGCCAGCAGTGAAGTTTTTGGACAGGGGATAAATGAGCAGTTCTTC
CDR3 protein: CASSEVFGQGINEQFF

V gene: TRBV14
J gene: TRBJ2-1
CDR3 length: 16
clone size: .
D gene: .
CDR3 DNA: TGTGCCAGCAGCCAAGTTTTGGGGGCGCTTTTGAATGAGCAGTTCTTC
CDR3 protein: CASSQVLGALLNEQFF

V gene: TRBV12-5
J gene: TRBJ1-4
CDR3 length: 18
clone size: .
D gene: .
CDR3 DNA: TGTGCTAGTGGTTCGCCTCACGACACCGGGGCAACTAATGAAAAACTGTTTTTT
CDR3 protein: CASGSPHDTGATNEKLFF

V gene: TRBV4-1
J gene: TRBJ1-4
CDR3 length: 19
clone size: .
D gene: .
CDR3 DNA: TGCGCCAGCAGCCAGACAATCGGGGCGAACCCGGCGGGGATTGAAAAACTGTTTTTT
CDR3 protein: CASSQTIGANPAGIEKLFF

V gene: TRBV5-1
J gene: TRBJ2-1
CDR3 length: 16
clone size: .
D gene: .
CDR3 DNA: TGCGCCAGCAGCTCGAGAACAAGGGGGATCAACAATGAGCAGTTCTTC
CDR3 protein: CASSSRTRGINNEQFF

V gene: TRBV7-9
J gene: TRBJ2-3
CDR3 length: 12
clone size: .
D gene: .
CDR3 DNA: TGTGCCAGCATACAAGGCACAGATACGCAGTATTTT
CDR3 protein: CASIQGTDTQYF

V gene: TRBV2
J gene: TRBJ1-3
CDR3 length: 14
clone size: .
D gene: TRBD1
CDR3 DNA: TGTGCCAGCAGGGGGACAGTCTCTGGAAACACCATATATTTT
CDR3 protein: CASRGTVSGNTIYF

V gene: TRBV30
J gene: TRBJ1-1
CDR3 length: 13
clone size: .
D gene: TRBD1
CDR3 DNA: TGTGCCTGGACCCAGGGGGTACACACTGAAGCTTTCTTT
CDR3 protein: CAWTQGVHTEAFF

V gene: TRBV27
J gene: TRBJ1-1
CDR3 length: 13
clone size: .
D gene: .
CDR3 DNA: TGTGCCAGCAGTTGGGGACAGAACACTGAAGCTTTCTTT
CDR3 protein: CASSWGQNTEAFF

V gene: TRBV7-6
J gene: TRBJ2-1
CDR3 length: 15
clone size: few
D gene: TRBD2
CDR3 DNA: TGTGCCAGCAGTTACCATAGCGGGGAATACAATGAGCAGTTCTTC
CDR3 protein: CASSYHSGEYNEQFF

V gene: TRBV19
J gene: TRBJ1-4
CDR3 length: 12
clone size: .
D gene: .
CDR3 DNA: TGTGCCAGTAGTTATGGGGGCAGAAAACTGTTTTTT
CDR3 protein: CASSYGGRKLFF

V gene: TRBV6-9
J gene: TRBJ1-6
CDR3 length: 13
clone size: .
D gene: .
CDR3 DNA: TGTGCCACGACGGAGGTCGTTCATAGACCCCTCCACTTT
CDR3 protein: CATTEVVHRPLHF

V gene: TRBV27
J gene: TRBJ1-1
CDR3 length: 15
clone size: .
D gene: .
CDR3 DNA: TGTGCCAGCAGTTTAGCCGCCGAGCCGAACACTGAAGCTTTCTTT
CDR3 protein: CASSLAAEPNTEAFF

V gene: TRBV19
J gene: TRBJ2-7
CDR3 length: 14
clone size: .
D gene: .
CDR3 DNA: TGTGCCAGTAGTGCGACAGGTGGGGCTTTTGAGCAGTACTTC
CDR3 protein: CASSATGGAFEQYF

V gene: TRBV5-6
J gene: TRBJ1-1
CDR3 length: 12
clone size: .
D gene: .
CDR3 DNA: TGTGCCAGCAGCTTGACAGGCCCCGAAGCTTTCTTT
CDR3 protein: CASSLTGPEAFF

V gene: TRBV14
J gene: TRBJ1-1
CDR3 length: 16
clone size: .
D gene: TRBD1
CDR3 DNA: TGTGCCAGCAGCCTCGGGACAGGGACCTTGAACACTGAAGCTTTCTTT
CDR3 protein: CASSLGTGTLNTEAFF

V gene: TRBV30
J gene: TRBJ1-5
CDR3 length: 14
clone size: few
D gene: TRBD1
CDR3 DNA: TGTGCCTGGACTAGGACAGGGGTTGGTCAGCCCCAGCATTTT
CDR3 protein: CAWTRTGVGQPQHF